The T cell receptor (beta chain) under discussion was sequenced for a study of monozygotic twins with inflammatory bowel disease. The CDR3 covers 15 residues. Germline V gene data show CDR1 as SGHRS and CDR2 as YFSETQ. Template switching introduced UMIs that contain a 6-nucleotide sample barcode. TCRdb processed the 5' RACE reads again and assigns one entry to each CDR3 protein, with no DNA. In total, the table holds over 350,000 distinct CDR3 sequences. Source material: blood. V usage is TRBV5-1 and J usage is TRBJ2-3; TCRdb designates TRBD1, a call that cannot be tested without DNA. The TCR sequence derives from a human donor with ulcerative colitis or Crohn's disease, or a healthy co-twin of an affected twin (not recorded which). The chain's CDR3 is CASSPGGPGGNTQYF. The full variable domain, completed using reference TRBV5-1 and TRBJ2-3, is KAGVTQTPRYLIKTRGQQVTLSCSPISGHRSVSWYQQTPGQGLQFLFEYFSETQRNKGNFPGRFSGRQFSNSRSEMNVSTLELGDSALYLCASSPGGPGGNTQYFGPGTRLTVL.